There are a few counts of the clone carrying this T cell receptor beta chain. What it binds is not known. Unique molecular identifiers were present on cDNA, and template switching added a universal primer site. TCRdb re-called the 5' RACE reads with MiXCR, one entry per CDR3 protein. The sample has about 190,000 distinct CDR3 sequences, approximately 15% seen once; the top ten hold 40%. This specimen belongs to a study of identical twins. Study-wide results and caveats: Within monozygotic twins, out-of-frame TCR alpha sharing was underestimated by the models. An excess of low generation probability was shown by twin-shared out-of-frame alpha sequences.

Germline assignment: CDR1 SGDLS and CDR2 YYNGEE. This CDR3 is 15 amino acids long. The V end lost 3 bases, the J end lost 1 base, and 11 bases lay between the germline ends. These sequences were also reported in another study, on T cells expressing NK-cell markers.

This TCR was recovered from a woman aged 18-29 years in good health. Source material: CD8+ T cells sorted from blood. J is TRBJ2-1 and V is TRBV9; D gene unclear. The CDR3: CASSETSVSYNEQFF. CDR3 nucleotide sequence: TGTGCCAGCAGCGAGACCAGTGTATCCTACAATGAGCAGTTCTTC.